Each of the 25 T cell receptor beta chains below was sequenced from the same sample in a study of shared clonotypes between healthy human individuals. Data came from immunoSEQ multiplex PCR; TCRdb stores just in-frame clones and leaves some out. The data contain about 750,000 clones, 80% to 95% of them singletons. CD8 cells regarded as naive lacked CD45RO, were positively chosen for CCR7, and omitted terminally differentiated effector memory CD45RA+ cells. The sample comprised naive CD8+ T cells sorted from blood. Receptors were obtained from a man aged 25 to 40 in good health.

The V and J genes are TRBV7-7 and TRBJ2-3; no definite D call. Deletions cut 5 bases from V and 4 bases from J, with 10 bases between. From germline, CDR1 is SSHAT and CDR2 FNYEAQ (reference sequence). The CDR3 extends over 13 amino acids. The CDR3 region is CASSLDGSDTQYF. The CDR3 DNA reads TGTGCCAGCAGCCTTGATGGGTCAGATACGCAGTATTTT.

This clone was recorded a few times. The sample contains more than one DNA sequence encoding this CDR3. The CDR3 DNA is TGTGCCAGCAGTTACGGCCAGAACACTGAAGCTTTCTTT. Protein sequence: CASSYGQNTEAFF. J is TRBJ1-1 and V is TRBV6-5; D is uncertain. Trimming stripped 2 bases from V and 1 base from J, with 5 bases between. CDR1 and CDR2 from the germline V gene are MNHEY and SVGAGI. This CDR3 has 13 amino acids.

The chain carries TRBV6-6 and TRBJ2-3; D perhaps matches TRBD2 (5 bases). Germline V gives CDR1 MNHNY, CDR2 SVGAGI (reference sequence). CDR3 length: 14 residues. V was shortened by 6 bases and J by 2 bases, with 12 bases between the two germline ends. The CDR3 coding sequence is TGTGCCAGCAGCTCAGCGGAGAACACAGATACGCAGTATTTT. This translates into CASSSAENTDTQYF.

This clone was seen more than once but under ten times. The J gene is TRBJ2-7, the V gene TRBV7-6; the D gene is possibly TRBD2 (5 bases). V was pared by 1 base and J by 6 bases, with 13 bases between. The CDR3 totals 14 residues. CDR1 and CDR2 from the germline V gene are SGHVS and FNYEAQ. In nucleotides, the CDR3 is TGTGCCAGCAGCTTAGTGGCTAGAGGGAGCGAGCAGTACTTC. Translated: CASSLVARGSEQYF.

This clone is a singleton in its sample. The V call is TRBV29-1, the J call TRBJ2-1, with TRBD2 identical over 12 bases. CDR3 length: 17 amino acids. The V and J ends lost 4 bases and 4 bases, in that order; junction bases with no gene match: 11. The germline V gene has CDR1 SQVTM and CDR2 ANQGSEA. The CDR3 DNA is TGCAGCGTTGTCCTGGGACTAGCGGGCGGCCCTTACAATGAGCAGTTCTTC. Its protein is CSVVLGLAGGPYNEQFF.

V and J are TRBV6-1 and TRBJ1-1; a possible D gene is TRBD1 (6 bases). This CDR3 is built from 15 residues. V gave up 10 bases and J gave up 2 bases, with 20 bases separating them. The germline V gene encodes CDR1 MNHNS and CDR2 SASEGT. This CDR3 reads CANRELQGINTEAFF. CDR3 DNA sequence: TGTGCCAACCGAGAATTACAGGGTATCAACACTGAAGCTTTCTTT.

The chain joins TRBV13 to TRBJ2-7, with 13 bases fitting TRBD2. The CDR3 spans 18 residues. V was clipped by 5 bases and J by 0 bases; unmatched bases: 10. Germline CDR1 and CDR2: PRHDT and FYEKMQ (reference sequence). This CDR3 is CASSPRLAGGSSSYEQYF. DNA for the CDR3: TGTGCCAGCAGCCCCCGACTAGCGGGAGGCTCGAGCTCCTACGAGCAGTACTTC.

This clone appeared once. The V and J genes are TRBV7-2 and TRBJ1-5, with D perhaps TRBD1 (5 bases). CDR1 is SGHTA, CDR2 FQGNSA, per germline. The V end was cut by 4 bases, the J end by 2 bases, with 9 bases between. The CDR3 contains 14 residues. The CDR3 DNA reads as TGTGCCAGCAGCTCGAAACAGGGCAATCAGCCCCAGCATTTT. Encoded protein: CASSSKQGNQPQHF.

The chain links TRBV27 to TRBJ2-2; TRBD1 aligns across 7 bases. J was trimmed by 6 bases and V by 6 bases; bases with no gene match: 13. Germline values: CDR1 MNHEY, CDR2 SMNVEV (reference sequence). The CDR3 is made up of 16 amino acids. CDR3 DNA sequence: TGTGCCAGCAGACCCGCTGAACAGGGGATATCCGGGGAGCTGTTTTTT. Protein: CASRPAEQGISGELFF.

This rearrangement joins TRBV10-2 to TRBJ2-2; 11 nucleotides agree with TRBD1. Germline CDR1 WSHSY, CDR2 SAAADI. The CDR3 length is 16 residues. Unmatched junction bases numbered 9, after V lost 8 bases and J lost 4 bases. The CDR3 nucleotides read TGCGCCAGCTCCCCGGAGGGGACAGGGGGCACCGGGGAGCTGTTTTTT. Its protein product is CASSPEGTGGTGELFF.

The CDR3 loop reads CASSYEALASTDTQYF. CDR3 in DNA: TGTGCCAGCAGCTATGAGGCCCTAGCGAGCACAGATACGCAGTATTTT. V is TRBV11-2 and J is TRBJ2-3; TRBD2 is a possible D gene (6 bases). Trimming took 4 bases from V and 0 from J, leaving 14 bases between them. CDR1 is SGHAT, CDR2 FQNNGV, per germline. This CDR3 contains 16 residues.

The chain couples TRBV11-3 to TRBJ2-1; the match to TRBD2 covers 12 bases. The ends lost 5 bases at V and 10 bases at J; junction bases unmatched: 12. Germline V lookup: CDR1 SGHNT, CDR2 YENEEA. This CDR3 spans 16 amino acids. In DNA, the CDR3 is TGTGCCAGCAGCCCAGTACTAGCGGGAGGAACAGGGGAGCAGTTCTTC. Its protein product is CASSPVLAGGTGEQFF.

The chain has TRBV6-4 and TRBJ1-2; D not resolved. The V gene's germline CDR1 is MRHNA and CDR2 SNTAGT. Trimming left V 2 bases short and J 7 bases short, with 23 bases between. This CDR3 has 17 amino acids. In nucleotides, the CDR3 is TGTGCCAGCAGTGACCACGGGTGGGGTCCTTCCCTCCTTGGCTACACCTTC. Amino acids: CASSDHGWGPSLLGYTF.

This clone was detected once. This chain uses TRBV7-9 with TRBJ2-1; TRBD1 or TRBD2 may be the D gene (5 bases each). This CDR3 has 13 amino acids. CDR1 and CDR2 (germline): SEHNR, FQNEAQ (reference sequence). V dropped 0 bases and J dropped 6 bases, with 6 bases sitting between them. The CDR3 region is CASSLAGTNEQFF. The CDR3 DNA reads TGTGCCAGCAGCTTAGCGGGGACCAATGAGCAGTTCTTC.

V is TRBV5-6 and J is TRBJ2-7; perhaps TRBD2 as D (6 bases). V was pared by 3 bases and J by 4 bases, with 17 bases between. Germline assignment: CDR1 SGHDT and CDR2 YYEEEE. This CDR3 region has 15 residues. The CDR3 region has the DNA TGTGCCAGCAGCTATCGGGACGGGAGAGTGTACGAGCAGTACTTC. Translation: CASSYRDGRVYEQYF.

The chain combines TRBV6-5 with TRBJ2-3, with D unclear. The CDR3 totals 15 residues. CDR1 is MNHEY, CDR2 SVGAGI, per germline. Trimming removed 4 bases from V and 5 bases from J, with 16 bases in between. CDR3 bases: TGTGCCAGCAGTTCGGGCCAGCTAGGCCAAGATACGCAGTATTTT. This codes for CASSSGQLGQDTQYF.

The V call is TRBV7-8, the J call TRBJ2-7; TRBD2 matches 12 bases. Trimming cost V 1 base and J 6 bases; bases outside gene matches: 7. In germline, CDR1 is SGHVS, CDR2 FQNEAQ. The CDR3 length is 16 residues. This CDR3 reads CASSLELAGGRGEQYF. The CDR3 nucleotides are TGTGCCAGCAGCTTAGAACTAGCGGGAGGCAGAGGCGAGCAGTACTTC.

V is TRBV27 and J is TRBJ2-6; D is possibly TRBD1 (6 bases). CDR3 length: 17 residues. The V gene's germline CDR1 is MNHEY and CDR2 SMNVEV (reference sequence). Between the trimmed V and J ends, which lost 0 bases and 0 bases, there was a span of 9 bases. CDR3: CASSLSGHSSGANVLTF. CDR3 coding DNA: TGTGCCAGCAGTTTATCGGGACATAGCTCTGGGGCCAACGTCCTGACTTTC.

The chain links TRBV7-6 to TRBJ2-7, with TRBD2 identical over 11 bases. The germline V gene has CDR1 SGHVS and CDR2 FNYEAQ. This CDR3 spans 17 amino acids. V dropped 5 bases and J dropped 7; count of bases not matched to a gene: 16. This chain's CDR3 is CASSAITSGRSLEEQYF. In DNA form, the CDR3 reads TGTGCCAGCAGCGCCATAACTAGCGGGAGAAGTCTTGAAGAGCAGTACTTC.

The chain has TRBV28 and TRBJ2-3; no definite D call. The CDR3 spans 13 residues. CDR1 is MDHEN and CDR2 is SYDVKM in the germline V gene. Trimming took 8 bases from V and 2 from J, leaving 11 bases between them. The DNA of the CDR3 is TGTGCCAGCCGTACCCTCAACACAGATACGCAGTATTTT. Encoded protein: CASRTLNTDTQYF. The full variable domain, completed using reference TRBV28 and TRBJ2-3, is DVKVTQSSRYLVKRTGEKVFLECVQDMDHENMFWYRQDPGLGLRLIYFSYDVKMKEKGDIPEGYSVSREKKERFSLILESASTNQTSMYLCASRTLNTDTQYFGPGTRLTVL.

On this clone itself: At the DNA level, this CDR3 is encoded by other sequences in the same sample as well. The V gene is TRBV4-1, the J gene TRBJ2-7; 7 nucleotides match TRBD1. The CDR3 spans 13 residues. Germline V gene sequence: CDR1 MGHRA, CDR2 YSYEKL. The V gene end was trimmed by 4 bases and the J gene end by 2 bases; junction bases not matched to a gene: 2. This CDR3 reads CASSRGTAYEQYF. CDR3 nucleotide sequence: TGCGCCAGCAGCCGAGGGACAGCCTACGAGCAGTACTTC.

In its sample, this clone was seen once. The genes are TRBV6-5 and TRBJ1-1; 8 nucleotides align to TRBD1. The V and J ends lost 6 bases and 4 bases, in that order; junction bases with no gene match: 7. Germline values: CDR1 MNHEY, CDR2 SVGAGI. The CDR3 runs 14 residues. The CDR3 nucleotides are TGTGCCAGCAGGACGACAGGGGTGCTCACTGAAGCTTTCTTT. The encoded protein is CASRTTGVLTEAFF.

This chain uses TRBV4-1 with TRBJ2-3; TRBD2 agrees at 15 bases. The CDR3 covers 17 residues. The germline gives CDR1 MGHRA, CDR2 YSYEKL. J was trimmed by 3 bases and V by 1 base; bases with no gene match: 2. The CDR3 loop reads CASSQGGLAGGTDTQYF. The CDR3, as DNA: TGCGCCAGCAGCCAAGGGGGACTAGCGGGAGGTACAGATACGCAGTATTTT.

The rearrangement uses TRBV7-9 and TRBJ1-1, with TRBD1 matching 7 bases. In germline, CDR1 is SEHNR, CDR2 FQNEAQ (reference sequence). With 5 bases clipped from V and 3 bases from J, the junction kept 12 bases outside the gene matches. This CDR3 has 16 amino acids. CDR3 region: CASSTPEGTVYTEAFF. The CDR3 bases are TGTGCCAGCAGCACTCCCGAGGGGACAGTCTACACTGAAGCTTTCTTT.

V gene TRBV28 combines with J gene TRBJ2-2; no firm D call. Looked up from germline, CDR1 is MDHEN and CDR2 is SYDVKM. V lost 2 bases and J 3 bases, leaving 4 bases between the germline ends. CDR3 size: 13 residues. Written as DNA, the CDR3 is TGTGCCAGCAGTTTAGGCTACACCGGGGAGCTGTTTTTT. Encoded protein: CASSLGYTGELFF.